What follows are 30 T cell receptor beta chains derived from one specimen sequenced in a study of T cell changes during pregnancy in multiple sclerosis. TCRdb's copy holds only in-frame clones and misses some; the assay was immunoSEQ multiplex PCR. The sample lists approximately 50,000 clones, approximately 94% seen once, with approximately 0.31% in the top ten. Material: CD4+ T cells from peripheral blood mononuclear cells, obtained in the third trimester of pregnancy. Receptors originate from a female donor with multiple sclerosis, enrolled in a pregnancy study.

The chain couples TRBV6-1 to TRBJ2-1; D perhaps matches TRBD1 (7 bases). V lost 5 bases to trimming and J lost 9 bases, with 20 bases between them. This CDR3 contains 15 residues. Germline CDR1 MNHNS, CDR2 SASEGT. The chain's CDR3 is CASSTGDLGAGEQFF. In DNA, the CDR3 is TGTGCCAGCAGTACAGGGGATTTAGGAGCGGGTGAGCAGTTCTTC.

The chain recombines TRBV6-5 with TRBJ2-3; D uncertain. Trimming pared 0 bases from V and 10 bases from J, leaving 14 bases between. CDR1 is MNHEY, CDR2 SVGAGI, per germline. This CDR3 has 14 amino acids. CDR3 bases: TGTGCCAGCAGTTACTCTCCTCTCCCCGTCCCGCAGTATTTT. Translation gives CASSYSPLPVPQYF.

This clone is a singleton in its sample. The chain uses TRBV9 and TRBJ1-5; a weak D match, TRBD1 (6 bases). The ends were cut back, 6 bases at V and 0 bases at J, with 22 bases in the middle. The germline V gene has CDR1 SGDLS and CDR2 YYNGEE. This CDR3 is 18 amino acids long. The CDR3 DNA reads as TGTGCCAGCACCACGGACAGCCGGCTTGCTTATAGCAATCAGCCCCAGCATTTT. Residues: CASTTDSRLAYSNQPQHF.

The CDR3: CASSPGTPAQNTEAFF. The CDR3 nucleotides are TGCGCCAGCAGCCCTGGGACACCAGCACAGAACACTGAAGCTTTCTTT. The chain is built from TRBV4-3 and TRBJ1-1, with D perhaps TRBD1 (6 bases). This CDR3 spans 16 amino acids. Germline V gene lookup returns CDR1 LGHNA and CDR2 YSLEER. With 4 bases removed from V and 1 base from J, the gap between germline ends came to 16 bases.

This clone was found once. CDR3 loop: CASSYPRQVVHNEQFF. CDR3 nucleotides: TGTGCCAGCAGTTACCCCAGACAGGTTGTCCACAATGAGCAGTTCTTC. The genes are TRBV28 and TRBJ2-1; perhaps TRBD1 as D (6 bases). There are 16 residues in the CDR3. Trimming stripped 4 bases from V and 5 bases from J, with 18 bases between. Germline CDR1 MDHEN, CDR2 SYDVKM.

The chain has TRBV7-9 and TRBJ1-2; TRBD1 might be the D (5 bases). Germline V lookup: CDR1 SEHNR, CDR2 FQNEAQ (reference sequence). V was clipped by 0 bases and J by 8 bases, with 13 bases between them. The CDR3 is 14 amino acids. For the CDR3, the DNA is TGTGCCAGCAGCTTAGCGCTACGTACAGGAGGCTACACCTTC. Its translation: CASSLALRTGGYTF.

The chain is built from TRBV7-3 and TRBJ2-1, with D maybe TRBD2 (6 bases). V shed 1 base and J shed 7 bases, with 17 bases lying between them. From germline, CDR1 is SGHTA and CDR2 FQGTGA. This CDR3 is built from 16 residues. In nucleotides, the CDR3 is TGTGCCAGCAGCTTAAACAAGGCGGGAACTTTAAATGAGCAGTTCTTC. It translates to CASSLNKAGTLNEQFF. Drawing the rest from reference TRBV7-3 and TRBJ2-1, the complete variable domain is GAGVSQTPSNKVTEKGKYVELRCDPISGHTALYWYRQSLGQGPEFLIYFQGTGAADDSGLPNDRFFAVRPEGSVSTLKIQRTERGDSAVYLCASSLNKAGTLNEQFFGPGTRLTVL.

The rearrangement uses TRBV29-1 and TRBJ2-5; 10 nucleotides align to TRBD2. This CDR3 region has 15 residues. J gave up 4 bases and V 1 base, and 6 bases lay outside the gene matches. The germline CDR1 and CDR2 sequences are SQVTM and ANQGSEA. This CDR3 is CSVEGLAGDGETQYF. The CDR3 DNA is TGCAGCGTTGAAGGCCTAGCGGGAGACGGAGAGACCCAGTACTTC. The full variable domain, rest sourced from reference TRBV29-1 and TRBJ2-5, is SAVISQKPSRDICQRGTSLTIQCQVDSQVTMMFWYRQQPGQSLTLIATANQGSEATYESGFVIDKFPISRPNLTFSTLTVSNMSPEDSSIYLCSVEGLAGDGETQYFGPGTRLLVL.

V usage is TRBV27 and J usage is TRBJ2-3; D is possibly TRBD2 (5 bases). This CDR3 comprises 13 residues. V was cut by 0 bases and J by 7 bases, with 8 bases left in between. Germline V lookup: CDR1 MNHEY, CDR2 SMNVEV (reference sequence). The CDR3 sequence is CASSLSSGYTQYF. The DNA for the CDR3 is TGTGCCAGCAGTTTATCATCGGGGTATACGCAGTATTTT.

V usage is TRBV6-1 and J usage is TRBJ2-2, with 9 bases fitting TRBD1. The CDR3 has 18 residues. J lost 7 bases, V lost 4 bases, and 16 bases had no gene match. Germline CDR1 and CDR2: MNHNS and SASEGT. The CDR3 reads CASSGPFVGTGFGGELFF. As DNA, the CDR3 is TGTGCCAGCAGTGGCCCTTTTGTCGGGACAGGGTTCGGCGGGGAGCTGTTTTTT.

The chain employs TRBV11-3 and TRBJ1-4, with D uncertain. Germline V gene lookup returns CDR1 SGHNT and CDR2 YENEEA. Trimming pared 0 bases from V and 5 bases from J, leaving 10 bases between. The CDR3 is 15 residues long. DNA for the CDR3: TGTGCCAGCAGCTTAGATACGGGGTCCAATGAAAAACTGTTTTTT. This gives the protein CASSLDTGSNEKLFF.

The V and J genes are TRBV30 and TRBJ2-1; no definite D call. The V gene's germline CDR1 is GTSNPN and CDR2 SVGIG (reference sequence). V dropped 5 bases and J dropped 5 bases, with 19 bases sitting between them. The CDR3 totals 15 residues. The CDR3 DNA is TGTGCCTGGGCCCCTCACGCAAAACTCAACAATGAGCAGTTCTTC. It specifies CAWAPHAKLNNEQFF.

This chain connects TRBV15 to TRBJ1-4; TRBD1 is a possible D gene (6 bases). Germline CDR1 is LNHNV and CDR2 is YYDKDF (reference sequence). CDR3 length: 16 amino acids. Trimming removed 5 bases from V and 5 bases from J, with 18 bases in between. The CDR3 coding sequence is TGTGCCACCAGCGGGAGGTCAAGGGGGGGAAATGAAAAACTGTTTTTT. It yields the protein CATSGRSRGGNEKLFF.

The rearrangement links TRBV14 to TRBJ1-6; 7 bases are shared with TRBD1. V gave up 5 bases and J gave up 7 bases; unmatched junction bases: 14. The CDR3 consists of 17 residues. Germline assignment: CDR1 SGHDN and CDR2 FVKESK. CDR3 in amino acids: CASSAFGTEVKNSPLHF. In DNA form, the CDR3 reads TGTGCCAGCAGCGCGTTCGGGACAGAAGTGAAGAATTCACCCCTCCACTTT.

CDR3 coding DNA: TGTGCCAGCCGAACCCCCGGGACAGGGGTAAACTATGGCTACACCTTC. Its protein product is CASRTPGTGVNYGYTF. This rearrangement joins TRBV19 to TRBJ1-2, with 10 positions matching TRBD1. V was clipped by 9 bases and J by 2 bases; unmatched bases: 12. The germline gives CDR1 LNHDA, CDR2 SQIVND (reference sequence). The CDR3 is 16 residues long. Drawing the rest from reference TRBV19 and TRBJ1-2, the complete variable domain is DGGITQSPKYLFRKEGQNVTLSCEQNLNHDAMYWYRQDPGQGLRLIYYSQIVNDFQKGDIAEGYSVSREKKESFPLTVTSAQKNPTAFYLCASRTPGTGVNYGYTFGSGTRLTVV.

The rearrangement joins TRBV11-3 to TRBJ2-1, with TRBD2 matching 7 bases. The CDR3 length is 16 residues. Germline CDR1 and CDR2: SGHNT and YENEEA. J gave up 0 bases and V 6 bases, and 8 bases lay outside the gene matches. The CDR3 sequence is CASSLRRGSSYNEQFF. The CDR3 region has the DNA TGTGCCAGCAGTCTGCGGCGGGGGAGCTCCTACAATGAGCAGTTCTTC. Variable domain in full (rest from reference TRBV11-3 and TRBJ2-1): EAGVVQSPRYKIIEKKQPVAFWCNPISGHNTLYWYLQNLGQGPELLIRYENEEAVDDSQLPKDRFSAERLKGVDSTLKIQPAELGDSAVYLCASSLRRGSSYNEQFFGPGTRLTVL.

V and J are TRBV9 and TRBJ2-1; 8 nucleotides match TRBD1. The CDR3 contains 15 residues. Germline trimming cut 3 bases from V and 6 bases from J; bases unmatched to any gene: 8. CDR1 is SGDLS, CDR2 YYNGEE, per germline. The CDR3 DNA reads as TGTGCCAGCAGCGCCCGACAGGGGACCCTCAATGAGCAGTTCTTC. Protein product: CASSARQGTLNEQFF.

V gene TRBV7-9 combines with J gene TRBJ1-3; TRBD1 matches at 7 bases. This CDR3 is built from 15 residues. Germline loops: CDR1 SEHNR, CDR2 FQNEAQ (reference sequence). V trimming: 6 bases; J trimming: 2 bases; junction bases outside the gene matches: 7. The CDR3 bases are TGTGCCAGCAGTCGCACAGGGGCGACTGGAAACACCATATATTTT. Encoded protein: CASSRTGATGNTIYF.

The V call is TRBV6-5, the J call TRBJ1-5; no firm D call. The germline V gene has CDR1 MNHEY and CDR2 SVGAGI. The CDR3 loop spans 13 amino acids. V dropped 0 bases and J dropped 5 bases, with 5 bases sitting between them. This chain's CDR3 is CASSYSDYQPQHF. The CDR3 bases are TGTGCCAGCAGTTACTCGGACTATCAGCCCCAGCATTTT.

The rearrangement uses TRBV28 and TRBJ1-2, with 8 bases that match TRBD1. CDR1 and CDR2 (germline): MDHEN, SYDVKM. This CDR3 is 14 amino acids long. The J segment lost 6 bases and the V segment lost 3 bases, leaving 6 bases of the junction unmatched. CDR3: CASSFGTGLHGYTF. CDR3 nucleotides: TGTGCCAGCAGTTTCGGGACAGGCCTACATGGCTACACCTTC.

The V and J genes are TRBV6-1 and TRBJ2-6, with 8 bases that match TRBD1. The V segment lost 7 bases and the J segment 0 bases; nucleotides outside the gene matches: 2. Germline CDR1 and CDR2: MNHNS and SASEGT. This CDR3 comprises 15 residues. CDR3 residues: CASKTGGSGANVLTF. For the CDR3, the DNA is TGTGCCAGCAAAACAGGGGGCTCTGGGGCCAACGTCCTGACTTTC.

The chain uses TRBV5-1 and TRBJ1-1; a possible D gene is TRBD1 (6 bases). Germline V gives CDR1 SGHRS, CDR2 YFSETQ. This CDR3 region has 14 residues. Between the trimmed V and J ends, which lost 0 bases and 4 bases, there was a span of 10 bases. The CDR3 sequence is CASSLDGGGTEAFF. CDR3 coding DNA: TGCGCCAGCAGCTTGGATGGGGGCGGCACTGAAGCTTTCTTT. The full variable domain, with the rest looked up from reference TRBV5-1 and TRBJ1-1, is KAGVTQTPRYLIKTRGQQVTLSCSPISGHRSVSWYQQTPGQGLQFLFEYFSETQRNKGNFPGRFSGRQFSNSRSEMNVSTLELGDSALYLCASSLDGGGTEAFFGQGTRLTVV.

V is TRBV7-9 and J is TRBJ2-5, with 10 bases identical to TRBD1. In germline, CDR1 is SEHNR, CDR2 FQNEAQ (reference sequence). Unmatched junction bases numbered 6, after V lost 5 bases and J lost 3 bases. This CDR3 region has 15 residues. The CDR3 is CASSNTGQGKETQYF. In nucleotides, the CDR3 is TGTGCCAGCAGCAATACGGGACAGGGGAAAGAGACCCAGTACTTC.

This clone was counted a single time. V usage is TRBV4-3 and J usage is TRBJ1-1; D gene ambiguous. The CDR3 runs 12 residues. V was clipped by 0 bases and J by 11 bases, with 10 bases between them. In germline, CDR1 is LGHNA, CDR2 YSLEER. The CDR3: CASSQDNVRAFF. The CDR3 region has the DNA TGCGCCAGCAGCCAAGATAACGTGCGGGCTTTCTTT.

This clone was observed a few times. This rearrangement joins TRBV4-1 to TRBJ1-1, with 7 bases identical to TRBD1. This CDR3 has 14 amino acids. Trimming cost V 3 bases and J 1 base; bases outside gene matches: 2. Per germline, CDR1 MGHRA and CDR2 YSYEKL. CDR3 DNA: TGCGCCAGCAGCCACCCAGGGGGGAACACTGAAGCTTTCTTT. Translated: CASSHPGGNTEAFF.

The chain links TRBV9 to TRBJ2-5; tentatively, D is TRBD2 (6 bases). Trimming pared 5 bases from V and 2 bases from J, leaving 16 bases between. CDR1 SGDLS and CDR2 YYNGEE come from the germline V gene. The CDR3 length is 15 residues. CDR3 protein: CASSREGRGQETQYF. The CDR3 DNA reads TGTGCCAGCAGTCGAGAGGGTCGGGGGCAAGAGACCCAGTACTTC.

V is TRBV6-5 and J is TRBJ2-7; a possible D gene is TRBD2 (5 bases). The V and J ends lost 5 bases and 3 bases respectively, with 11 bases between them. Germline V gene lookup returns CDR1 MNHEY and CDR2 SVGAGI. This CDR3 has 13 amino acids. CDR3 sequence reads: CASSPRRGYEQYF. The CDR3 nucleotides read TGTGCCAGCAGTCCCCGACGGGGCTACGAGCAGTACTTC.

This chain connects TRBV10-3 to TRBJ2-1, with 10 positions matching TRBD2. Germline assignment: CDR1 ENHRY and CDR2 SYGVKD. V was clipped by 3 bases and J by 6 bases; unmatched bases: 5. The CDR3 contains 15 residues. Written as DNA, the CDR3 is TGTGCCATCAGTGAAAGCGGGAGGGCGGCCAATGAGCAGTTCTTC. Residues: CAISESGRAANEQFF.

V usage is TRBV11-3 and J usage is TRBJ2-5; D is possibly TRBD2 (5 bases). Germline V gives CDR1 SGHNT, CDR2 YENEEA. Trimming removed 4 bases at V and 5 bases at J, with 14 bases between. The CDR3 is 14 residues long. CDR3 residues: CASSSGYTGETQYF. For the CDR3, the DNA is TGTGCCAGCAGCTCGGGCTATACGGGGGAGACCCAGTACTTC.

J is TRBJ2-2 and V is TRBV10-2; D ambiguous. CDR1 and CDR2 (germline): WSHSY, SAAADI. The V end lost 7 bases, the J end lost 5 bases, and 14 bases lay between the germline ends. This CDR3 region has 14 residues. CDR3 DNA sequence: TGCGCCAGCACTCCGGATTTGAGGACCGGGGAGCTGTTTTTT. Encoded protein: CASTPDLRTGELFF.